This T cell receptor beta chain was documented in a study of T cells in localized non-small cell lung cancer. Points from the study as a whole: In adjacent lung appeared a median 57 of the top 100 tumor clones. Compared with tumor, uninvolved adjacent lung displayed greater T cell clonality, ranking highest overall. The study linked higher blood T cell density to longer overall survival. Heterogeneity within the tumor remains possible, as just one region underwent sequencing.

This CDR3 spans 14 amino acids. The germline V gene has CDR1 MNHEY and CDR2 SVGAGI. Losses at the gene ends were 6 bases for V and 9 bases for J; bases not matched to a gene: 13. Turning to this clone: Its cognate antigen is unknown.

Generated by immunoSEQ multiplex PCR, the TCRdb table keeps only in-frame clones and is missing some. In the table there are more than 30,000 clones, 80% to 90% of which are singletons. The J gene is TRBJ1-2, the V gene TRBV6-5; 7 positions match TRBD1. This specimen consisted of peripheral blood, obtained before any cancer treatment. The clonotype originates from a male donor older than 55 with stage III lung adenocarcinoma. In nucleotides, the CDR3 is TGTGCCAGCAGACCTACCGGGACAGAGAATAGCTACACCTTC. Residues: CASRPTGTENSYTF.